This entry lists 19 T cell receptor beta chains sequenced from one sample in a study of shared clonotypes between healthy human individuals (dated by TCRdb to 2018 to 2020). The library was obtained by the immunoSEQ multiplex PCR assay. TCRdb took this table from immuneACCESS and kept in-frame rearrangements with V and J called. Such tables lack part of the clones; where checked against another copy, unresolved V genes explain under half of the gap, and the rest is unexplained. The sample table lists 950,000 to 1,100,000 clones, 75% to 85% of them with a count of one. 0.6% to 0.7% of the sample is held by the ten biggest clonotypes. The sequenced material came from memory CD4+ T cells from PBMCs. Interpreted using the paper, the cell subset or site label stands for: CD45RA-negative fraction. These TCRs come from a man between 18 and 35 years old in good health. Some clones in this sample may be carry-over from other donors' samples.

The chain employs TRBV19 and TRBJ1-1; a weak D match, TRBD1 (5 bases). The V and J ends lost 6 bases and 1 base respectively, with 9 bases between them. The CDR3 consists of 13 residues. Germline-derived CDR1 and CDR2 are LNHDA and SQIVND (reference sequence). CDR3 DNA sequence: TGTGCCAGTAGGACAGACGGGAACACTGAAGCTTTCTTT. Protein product: CASRTDGNTEAFF.

The rearrangement uses TRBV5-5 and TRBJ1-2; the D gene is possibly TRBD1 (5 bases). CDR3 size: 14 residues. V was trimmed by 4 bases and J by 6 bases, leaving 16 bases between them. Looked up from germline, CDR1 is SGHKS and CDR2 is YYEKEE (reference sequence). CDR3 loop: CASSPRDGYDGYTF. The CDR3 DNA is TGTGCCAGCAGCCCCCGGGACGGATATGATGGCTACACCTTC.

CDR3 region: CAGRRGELYQETQYF. DNA of the CDR3: TGCGCTGGGCGCAGGGGCGAGTTGTACCAAGAGACCCAGTACTTC. The chain links TRBV5-1 to TRBJ2-5, with D tentatively TRBD1 (6 bases). The CDR3 is 15 amino acids. The germline V gene encodes CDR1 SGHRS and CDR2 YFSETQ.

The V gene is TRBV29-1, the J gene TRBJ2-3; 12 nucleotides agree with TRBD2. Per germline, CDR1 SQVTM and CDR2 ANQGSEA. V was clipped by 4 bases and J by 0 bases; unmatched bases: 2. CDR3 length: 15 amino acids. The CDR3 loop is CSVGGTSGSTDTQYF. For the CDR3, the DNA is TGCAGCGTTGGAGGGACTAGCGGGAGCACAGATACGCAGTATTTT.

V usage is TRBV7-8 and J usage is TRBJ2-3; 7 bases line up with TRBD2. The CDR3 sequence is 16 residues long. V shed 3 bases and J 5 bases; nucleotides not matched to a gene: 11. Germline values: CDR1 SGHVS, CDR2 FQNEAQ. CDR3 amino acids: CASSFAGTKGGDTQYF. In DNA form, the CDR3 reads TGTGCCAGCAGCTTTGCCGGGACTAAAGGAGGAGATACGCAGTATTTT.

The rearrangement joins TRBV5-4 to TRBJ2-7; D perhaps matches TRBD2 (7 bases). Germline loops: CDR1 SGHNT, CDR2 YYREEE (reference sequence). Trimming pared 0 bases from V and 5 bases from J, leaving 12 bases between. CDR3 size: 14 residues. CDR3 sequence: CASSLEGGLNEQYF. The CDR3 DNA follows: TGTGCCAGCAGCTTGGAGGGGGGGCTGAACGAGCAGTACTTC.

The genes are TRBV19 and TRBJ1-2; D is possibly TRBD1 (5 bases). Trimming cost V 4 bases and J 7 bases, with 22 bases left between them. Germline CDR1 is LNHDA and CDR2 is SQIVND (reference sequence). The CDR3 contains 16 residues. The chain's CDR3 is CASSRVGDGALPGYTF. CDR3 sequence (DNA): TGTGCCAGTAGTAGAGTAGGGGACGGTGCCCTTCCTGGCTACACCTTC.

At least ten counts were recorded for this clone. The J gene is TRBJ2-1, the V gene TRBV28; either TRBD1 or TRBD2 may fit D (6 bases each). The CDR3 has 17 residues. Trimming shortened V by 9 bases and J by 0 bases, and 21 bases separated the two germline ends. The germline gives CDR1 MDHEN, CDR2 SYDVKM. In nucleotides, the CDR3 is TGTGCCAGTACTAGTGCGGGACAATTAAGCTCCTACAATGAGCAGTTCTTC. Amino acids: CASTSAGQLSSYNEQFF.

This clone was seen ten or more times. This CDR3 is CASTRTSGYNEQFF. CDR3 DNA: TGTGCCAGCACGCGGACTAGTGGATACAATGAGCAGTTCTTC. The V call is TRBV2, the J call TRBJ2-1, with TRBD2 identical over 7 bases. The germline gives CDR1 SNHLY, CDR2 FYNNEI. CDR3 length equals 14 residues. J lost 4 bases, V lost 7 bases, and 7 bases had no gene match.

The chain has TRBV7-9 and TRBJ1-3; 9 bases align to TRBD1. The CDR3 totals 14 residues. Germline values: CDR1 SEHNR, CDR2 FQNEAQ (reference sequence). The V gene end was trimmed by 5 bases and the J gene end by 3 bases; junction bases not matched to a gene: 2. CDR3: CASSRGQGGNTIYF. CDR3 nucleotide sequence: TGTGCCAGCAGCCGGGGACAGGGTGGAAACACCATATATTTT.

The chain recombines TRBV27 with TRBJ2-1; maybe TRBD2 (5 bases). Per germline, CDR1 MNHEY and CDR2 SMNVEV (reference sequence). CDR3 size: 15 residues. V lost 7 bases and J 6 bases, leaving 19 bases between the germline ends. The chain's CDR3 is CASTKLGKSFNEQFF. The CDR3 nucleotides read TGTGCCAGCACCAAACTAGGGAAATCATTCAATGAGCAGTTCTTC.

In the case of this clone: Other DNA sequences in the sample encode the same CDR3. The chain has TRBV18 and TRBJ1-1; D is unclear. CDR1 is KGHSH, CDR2 LQKENI, per germline. V was pared by 3 bases and J by 1 base, with 6 bases between. This CDR3 is 13 amino acids long. Here the CDR3 DNA reads TGTGCCAGCTCACCGTCCTCGAACACTGAAGCTTTCTTT. This encodes CASSPSSNTEAFF.

With regard to this clone: The same CDR3 also results from other DNA sequences found in this sample. CDR3 protein: CASSLAGDETQYF. CDR3 nucleotides: TGTGCCAGCAGCTTAGCAGGGGACGAGACCCAGTACTTC. The gene calls are TRBV7-9 and TRBJ2-5; D is tentatively TRBD1 or TRBD2 (5 bases each). CDR3 size: 13 residues. The germline V and J ends were trimmed by 0 bases and 5 bases, with 7 bases remaining between them. Germline CDR1 SEHNR, CDR2 FQNEAQ (reference sequence).

The rearrangement joins TRBV29-1 to TRBJ1-5, with TRBD1 matching over 7 bases. V dropped 1 base and J dropped 7; count of bases not matched to a gene: 4. Germline CDR1 SQVTM, CDR2 ANQGSEA. The CDR3 runs 13 residues. Here the CDR3 DNA reads TGCAGCGTTGAAGTGGCCAGGGGGCAGCCCCAGCATTTT. It translates to CSVEVARGQPQHF.

The chain is built from TRBV6-6 and TRBJ2-7; the match to TRBD2 covers 10 bases. The germline V gene encodes CDR1 MNHNY and CDR2 SVGAGI (reference sequence). The length of the CDR3 is 14 residues. J gave up 0 bases and V 6 bases, and 2 bases lay outside the gene matches. The CDR3 nucleotides read TGTGCCAGCAGACTAGCGGGAAACTCCTACGAGCAGTACTTC. Its translation is CASRLAGNSYEQYF.

The J gene is TRBJ2-3, the V gene TRBV7-2; TRBD1 matches at 9 bases. The length of the CDR3 is 13 residues. The V segment lost 3 bases and the J segment 5 bases; nucleotides outside the gene matches: 0. CDR1 is SGHTA, CDR2 FQGNSA, per germline. The CDR3 here is CASSLGQGDTQYF. CDR3 in DNA: TGTGCCAGCAGCTTGGGACAGGGAGATACGCAGTATTTT.

The chain combines TRBV5-1 with TRBJ2-1, with a weak D call TRBD1 (6 bases). The germline V and J ends were trimmed by 1 base and 1 base, with 9 bases remaining between them. From germline, CDR1 is SGHRS and CDR2 YFSETQ. CDR3 length: 15 amino acids. CDR3 sequence reads: CASSLLQGSYNEQFF. The CDR3 DNA reads as TGCGCCAGCAGCTTGTTACAGGGATCCTACAATGAGCAGTTCTTC.

The chain carries TRBV2 and TRBJ2-7, with 7 bases identical to TRBD1. J gave up 3 bases and V 7 bases, and 3 bases lay outside the gene matches. CDR1 SNHLY and CDR2 FYNNEI come from the germline V gene. The CDR3 is 12 amino acids. CDR3 loop: CASTRQGYEQYF. CDR3 in DNA: TGTGCCAGCACAAGACAGGGCTACGAGCAGTACTTC.

This clone was counted only a few times. The chain is built from TRBV28 and TRBJ2-7, with 8 bases matching TRBD1. Germline trimming cut 5 bases from V and 3 bases from J; bases unmatched to any gene: 6. The CDR3 length is 14 residues. CDR1 is MDHEN and CDR2 is SYDVKM in the germline V gene. The CDR3 loop reads CASSRGTGGYEQYF. The CDR3 nucleotides are TGTGCCAGCAGTCGCGGGACAGGAGGCTACGAGCAGTACTTC.